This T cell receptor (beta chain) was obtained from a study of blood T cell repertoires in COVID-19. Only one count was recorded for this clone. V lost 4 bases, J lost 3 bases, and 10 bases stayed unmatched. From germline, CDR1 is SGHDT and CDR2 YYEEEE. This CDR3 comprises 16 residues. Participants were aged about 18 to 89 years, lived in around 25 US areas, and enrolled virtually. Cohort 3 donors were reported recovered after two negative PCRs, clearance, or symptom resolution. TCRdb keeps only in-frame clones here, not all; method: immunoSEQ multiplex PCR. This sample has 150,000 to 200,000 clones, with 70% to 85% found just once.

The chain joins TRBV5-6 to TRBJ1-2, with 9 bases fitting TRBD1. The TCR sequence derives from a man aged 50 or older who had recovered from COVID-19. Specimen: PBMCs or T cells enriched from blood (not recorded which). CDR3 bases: TGTGCCAGCAGCGAGAATGGAAGACAGGGGGACTATGGCTACACCTTC. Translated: CASSENGRQGDYGYTF.